The rows below give T cell receptor beta chains drawn from one sample of a study of shared T cell receptors in the human thymus. Sequenced by immunoSEQ multiplex PCR; TCRdb stores in-frame clones only, minus some. The data show hundreds of thousands of clones, 70% to 90% seen once. This same sample was also taken into another study, of human thymus T cells.

The sample comprised thymocytes. The receptors were gathered from a boy less than two years old with a congenital heart defect. The CDR3 runs from the conserved cysteine through the conserved F or W. Each record gives: D gene, J gene, V gene, CDR3 DNA, CDR3 protein. The D gene is left open where the match is weak.

>TRBD2|TRBJ2-3|TRBV28
TGTGCCAGCAGCCCCACTAGCGGGAGGGAGGTAGATACGCAGTATTTT
CASSPTSGREVDTQYF
>.|TRBJ1-1|TRBV21-1
TGTGCCAGCAACCGGGACAGGGGGCTCGGGTCCTATTTT
CASNRDRGLGSYF
>.|TRBJ2-6|TRBV7-2
TGTGCCAGCAGCTTATTCGCAGGGCCCGGGGCCAACGTCCTGACTTTC
CASSLFAGPGANVLTF
>TRBD1|TRBJ2-5|TRBV2
TGTGCCAGCACGGTGGACAGGGGGCCTGAAGAGACCCAGTACTTC
CASTVDRGPEETQYF
>.|TRBJ2-3|TRBV9
TGTGCCAGCAGCGTATATGGGACACAGAGCACAGATACGCAGTATTTT
CASSVYGTQSTDTQYF
>TRBD2|TRBJ2-5|TRBV29-1
TGCAGCGTTGAAGGGGCTAGCGGGGGGGCCGAAGAGACCCAGTACTTC
CSVEGASGGAEETQYF
>.|TRBJ2-2|TRBV19
TGTGCCAGTAGTATAGGGGCCCCGAACACCGGGGAGCTGTTTTTT
CASSIGAPNTGELFF
>TRBD1|TRBJ2-2|TRBV14
TGTGCCAGCAGCCAAAAAAGCCGGGACAGCGGCCACTCCACCGGGGAGCTGTTTTTT
CASSQKSRDSGHSTGELFF
>.|TRBJ1-1|TRBV28
TGTGCCAGCAGCATGCGGCACGGTAACACTGAAGCTTTCTTT
CASSMRHGNTEAFF
>.|TRBJ1-1|TRBV12-5
TGTGCTAGTGGTTTAGGGGGGGCGAGCACTGAAGCTTTCTTT
CASGLGGASTEAFF
>TRBD1|TRBJ2-3|TRBV5-4
TGTGCCAGCAGCTTGATGGGCAGGGGGCTCGTCTCAGATACGCAGTATTTT
CASSLMGRGLVSDTQYF
>TRBD2|TRBJ2-3|TRBV27
TGTGCCAGCAGTTTATCGGGCGGGAGGGTTTGCGCAGATACGCAGTATTTT
CASSLSGGRVCADTQYF
>.|TRBJ1-2|TRBV7-2
TGTGCCAGCAGCTCAGTCTTGGGCCAACTTGGGAACTATGGCTACACCTTC
CASSSVLGQLGNYGYTF
>.|TRBJ2-1|TRBV2
TGTGCCAGCGAGGGGGTAGCGACATTCTTC
CASEGVATFF
>.|TRBJ1-1|TRBV28
TGTGCCAGCAGTTTTGCGCGCGGTAGAGGAACTTTCTTT
CASSFARGRGTFF
>TRBD2|TRBJ2-3|TRBV7-8
TGTGCCAGCAGCACCTTACTAGCGGGGGGGCCAGGGGATACGCAGTATTTT
CASSTLLAGGPGDTQYF
>.|TRBJ1-6|TRBV5-5
TGTGCCAGCAGCCCCCACAGCTCCTATAATTCCCCCCTCCACTTT
CASSPHSSYNSPLHF